This TCR beta chain emerged from a study of response to subunit inactivated influenza vaccine. CDR3 size: 15 residues. Trimming stripped 0 bases from V and 10 bases from J, with 17 bases between. Germline CDR1 SGHRS, CDR2 YFSETQ. Remarks on this clonotype: Its antigen is currently unknown.

Study findings and constraints: The study's authors posited that every seasonal influenza vaccination enlists few new T cells.

TCRdb used MiXCR to reprocess the RT-PCR reads, holding one entry per CDR3 protein. The sample carries hundreds of thousands of distinct CDR3 sequences, about 11% recorded once. This receptor was obtained from a man in his fifties who received an inactivated influenza vaccine. The chain combines TRBV5-1 with TRBJ2-1; no reliable D call. The sequencing used PBMCs from blood, collected on the day of vaccination. The CDR3: CASSLEGRSSVEQFF. CDR3 sequence (DNA): TGCGCCAGCAGCTTGGAGGGCAGGTCCTCCGTGGAGCAGTTCTTC.